Shown below are 10 T cell receptor beta chains from a single sample sequenced in a study of shared clonotypes between healthy human individuals. Libraries were prepared by immunoSEQ multiplex PCR; TCRdb keeps only in-frame clonotypes and omits some of them. The sample holds 560,000 or so clones; around 96% are singletons and the top ten take around 0.1%. CD8 cells classed as naive were CD45RO-negative and positively selected for CCR7, excluding terminally differentiated effector memory CD45RA+ cells. Sequenced input: naive CD8+ T cells sorted from blood. The receptors here all came from a woman under 40 in good health.

V and J are TRBV27 and TRBJ1-2; D not certain. This CDR3 has 13 residues. Per the germline V gene, CDR1 is MNHEY and CDR2 is SMNVEV (reference sequence). Deletions cut 3 bases from V and 3 bases from J, with 8 bases between. In DNA, the CDR3 is TGTGCCAGCAGTTTGGGTAGATACTATGGCTACACCTTC. Its translation is CASSLGRYYGYTF.

The chain uses TRBV5-6 and TRBJ1-2; 9 bases line up with TRBD1. Germline values: CDR1 SGHDT, CDR2 YYEEEE. The CDR3 spans 16 residues. The V segment lost 0 bases and the J segment 5 bases; nucleotides outside the gene matches: 8. The CDR3 loop reads CASSLAGQGKRYGYTF. Written as DNA, the CDR3 is TGTGCCAGCAGCTTGGCGGGACAGGGAAAGAGATATGGCTACACCTTC.

The chain has TRBV6-6 and TRBJ2-7, with 7 bases lining up with TRBD2. CDR1 MNHNY and CDR2 SVGAGI come from the germline V gene (reference sequence). The trim removed 4 bases at V and 2 bases at J, leaving 5 bases unmatched. This CDR3 contains 14 residues. In DNA form, the CDR3 reads TGTGCCAGCAGTTCCCTTCGGGAGGCCTACGAGCAGTACTTC. This translates into CASSSLREAYEQYF.

This chain connects TRBV19 to TRBJ2-1, with D perhaps TRBD2 (6 bases). The CDR3 consists of 15 residues. With 3 bases removed from V and 3 bases from J, the gap between germline ends came to 12 bases. The germline gives CDR1 LNHDA, CDR2 SQIVND (reference sequence). The CDR3 reads CASSIDAGSYNEQFF. In DNA form, the CDR3 reads TGTGCCAGTAGTATCGACGCGGGAAGCTACAATGAGCAGTTCTTC. The full variable domain, rest sourced from reference TRBV19 and TRBJ2-1, is DGGITQSPKYLFRKEGQNVTLSCEQNLNHDAMYWYRQDPGQGLRLIYYSQIVNDFQKGDIAEGYSVSREKKESFPLTVTSAQKNPTAFYLCASSIDAGSYNEQFFGPGTRLTVL.

This chain joins TRBV13 and TRBJ2-7; no clear D. V was trimmed by 5 bases and J by 6 bases, leaving 17 bases between them. The CDR3 is 14 residues long. In germline, CDR1 is PRHDT, CDR2 FYEKMQ (reference sequence). The CDR3 coding sequence is TGTGCCAGCAGCGCCACAGAGACCCTCTCCGAGCAGTACTTC. Residues: CASSATETLSEQYF.

In this sample, this clone turned up once. This chain links TRBV28 with TRBJ1-5; 7 bases agree with TRBD1. CDR3 size: 15 residues. Germline V gene lookup returns CDR1 MDHEN and CDR2 SYDVKM. The J segment lost 9 bases and the V segment lost 7 bases, leaving 15 bases of the junction unmatched. The DNA for the CDR3 is TGTGCCAGCACCAGAGACTTACAGGGGCGGTGGCCCCAGCATTTT. It codes for CASTRDLQGRWPQHF.

CDR3 in DNA: TGTGCCTGGAGTGACCGGGACAGGGTTGGTTTTCGCGAGCAGTACTTC. It codes for CAWSDRDRVGFREQYF. The chain carries TRBV30 and TRBJ2-7, with 9 bases aligning to TRBD1. The V and J ends lost 1 base and 6 bases, in that order; junction bases with no gene match: 13. The CDR3 consists of 16 residues. Germline-derived CDR1 and CDR2 are GTSNPN and SVGIG (reference sequence). The full variable domain, completed using reference TRBV30 and TRBJ2-7, is SQTIHQWPATLVQPVGSPLSLECTVEGTSNPNLYWYRQAAGRGLQLLFYSVGIGQISSEVPQNLSASRPQDRQFILSSKKLLLSDSGFYLCAWSDRDRVGFREQYFGPGTRLTVT.

The V gene is TRBV28, the J gene TRBJ1-3, with 9 nucleotides matching TRBD1. The V gene's germline CDR1 is MDHEN and CDR2 SYDVKM. The CDR3 consists of 16 residues. With V trimmed by 1 base and J by 4 bases, 5 bases remained unmatched. The CDR3 region is CASSLLTGGTGNTIYF. CDR3 nucleotides: TGTGCCAGCAGTTTATTAACAGGGGGCACGGGAAACACCATATATTTT.

V gene TRBV7-9 combines with J gene TRBJ1-4; D is ambiguous. Per germline, CDR1 SEHNR and CDR2 FQNEAQ (reference sequence). The CDR3 has 15 residues. V was cut by 3 bases and J by 0 bases, with 8 bases left in between. CDR3 protein: CASSFSPATNEKLFF. CDR3 sequence (DNA): TGTGCCAGCAGCTTCTCGCCGGCAACTAATGAAAAACTGTTTTTT.

The chain is built from TRBV2 and TRBJ2-7; the D gene is possibly TRBD1 (5 bases). There are 15 residues in the CDR3. V was cut by 1 base and J by 2 bases, with 12 bases left in between. Germline-derived CDR1 and CDR2 are SNHLY and FYNNEI. The CDR3 DNA follows: TGTGCCAGCAGTGAAGGTGCGACAGAGCCCTACGAGCAGTACTTC. It is translated as CASSEGATEPYEQYF.